These T cell receptor beta chains were read from a single sample in a study of shared clonotypes between healthy human individuals. TCRdb keeps only in-frame clones here, not all; method: immunoSEQ multiplex PCR. The data hold millions of clones, with over 85% observed a single time. The sequenced sample was naive CD8+ T cells sorted from blood. The receptor set was obtained from a man aged 18 to 30 in good health. CDR3s include the opening cysteine and the closing phenylalanine or tryptophan. The D gene is left open where the match is weak. Size values are once, few and many counts, or a class for expanded clones, and some rows have none.

>-|14|TRBJ2-7|-|TRBV7-9
TGTGCCAGCAGCTTTTTGGGACAAAGCTACGAGCAGTACTTC
CASSFLGQSYEQYF
>few|15|TRBJ1-5|-|TRBV7-9
TGTGCCAGCAGCTCCACGACAGCCCTGGGGCAGCCCCAGCATTTT
CASSSTTALGQPQHF
>-|16|TRBJ1-2|-|TRBV9
TGTGCCAGCAGCGTAGCTTCTACCGGGGACAACTATGGCTACACCTTC
CASSVASTGDNYGYTF
>-|15|TRBJ2-7|TRBD1|TRBV5-4
TGTGCCAGCAGCGCGGATGGACAGGGGGCTTACGAGCAGTACTTC
CASSADGQGAYEQYF
>-|14|TRBJ2-7|TRBD2|TRBV5-6
TGTGCCAGCAGCCCCGGGGGGAACAATATAGAGCAGTACTTC
CASSPGGNNIEQYF
>-|14|TRBJ2-7|TRBD1|TRBV6-1
TGTGCCAGCAGTGCTTGGGACAGGTCCTACGAGCAGTACTTC
CASSAWDRSYEQYF
>-|17|TRBJ2-7|-|TRBV4-1
TGCGCCAGCAGCCAGGCAAATTCACATTCTCTAACCTACGAGCAGTACTTC
CASSQANSHSLTYEQYF
>-|13|TRBJ1-4|-|TRBV4-2
TGTGCCAGCAGCACGAGGTTTGGTGAAAAACTGTTTTTT
CASSTRFGEKLFF
>-|18|TRBJ2-3|-|TRBV11-2
TGTGCCAGCAGCTTAGCCCCCGACCTATTCCCAAGCACAGATACGCAGTATTTT
CASSLAPDLFPSTDTQYF
>-|13|TRBJ2-7|-|TRBV5-4
TGTGCCAGCAGCATCGGACTAAACTACGAGCAGTACTTC
CASSIGLNYEQYF
>once|17|TRBJ2-7|TRBD2|TRBV28
TGTGCCAGCAGTTCCTCACTAGCGGGGGGGTCCCTCTACGAGCAGTACTTC
CASSSSLAGGSLYEQYF
>-|15|TRBJ2-3|-|TRBV10-3
TGTGCCATCAGTGAGCTGTCCCTGGCACAGGATACGCAGTATTTT
CAISELSLAQDTQYF
>-|13|TRBJ2-7|TRBD1|TRBV2
TGTGCCAGCACCGGGACAGGTACCCACGAGCAGTACTTC
CASTGTGTHEQYF
>-|14|TRBJ2-7|-|TRBV7-8
TGTGCCAGCAGGTCAGATCTTACGTTCTACGAGCAGTACTTC
CASRSDLTFYEQYF
>-|13|TRBJ1-6|-|TRBV27
TGTGCCAGCAGTTTATCGGGGAATTCACCCCTCCACTTT
CASSLSGNSPLHF
>-|13|TRBJ1-1|TRBD1|TRBV25-1
TGTGCCAGCTTGGACAGGGATTTACCTGAAGCTTTCTTT
CASLDRDLPEAFF
>once|16|TRBJ2-1|-|TRBV11-2
TGTGCCAGCAGCTTAGTTCTGGGGGGCTCCTACAATGAGCAGTTCTTC
CASSLVLGGSYNEQFF
>-|14|TRBJ1-3|-|TRBV27
TGTGCCAGCAGTCCACAGGGTTCTGGAAACACCATATATTTT
CASSPQGSGNTIYF
>once|14|TRBJ2-7|-|TRBV27
TGTGCCAGCAGTTCACCCGGGAGAACCTACGAGCAGTACTTC
CASSSPGRTYEQYF
>-|15|TRBJ2-3|TRBD1|TRBV30
TGTGCCTGGAGTCGGAATCCGGGACAGGGAGATACGCAGTATTTT
CAWSRNPGQGDTQYF
>once|16|TRBJ1-2|TRBD1|TRBV4-1
TGCGCCAGCAGCTCACCGGGACAGGGCGTTAACTATGGCTACACCTTC
CASSSPGQGVNYGYTF
>-|15|TRBJ2-5|-|TRBV7-8
TGTGCCAGCAGCACCTCCCCGGGGTCGGGAGAGACCCAGTACTTC
CASSTSPGSGETQYF
>-|15|TRBJ2-1|TRBD2|TRBV7-6
TGTGCCAGCAGCTTACCGGCGGGGGGATTGGAAGCGCAGTTCTTC
CASSLPAGGLEAQFF
>-|17|TRBJ2-6|TRBD2|TRBV28
TGTGCCAGCAGCCCGGGACTAGCGTGGTCTGGGGCCAACGTCCTGACTTTC
CASSPGLAWSGANVLTF
>-|14|TRBJ2-7|-|TRBV5-6
TGTGCCAGCAGCTTAGGGCCTAGCACCTACGAGCAGTACTTC
CASSLGPSTYEQYF
>-|15|TRBJ2-2|TRBD1|TRBV27
TGTGCCAGCAGCCCGACAGGGGGGTTGGGCGGGGAGCTGTTTTTT
CASSPTGGLGGELFF
>-|15|TRBJ2-3|-|TRBV4-3
TGCGCCAGCAGCCAAGATCGCTCCACCACGGATACGCAGTATTTT
CASSQDRSTTDTQYF
>-|15|TRBJ2-1|TRBD2|TRBV11-2
TGTGCCAGCAGCTTAGACTTGACTAGCGGGTTAGGGCAGTTCTTC
CASSLDLTSGLGQFF
>-|15|TRBJ1-1|-|TRBV5-1
TGCGCCAGCAGCTTGGTAACGGGGTTGAACACTGAAGCTTTCTTT
CASSLVTGLNTEAFF
>-|15|TRBJ2-5|TRBD2|TRBV27
TGTGCCAGCAGTCCCTGGGGAGGGATTGGAGAGACCCAGTACTTC
CASSPWGGIGETQYF
>-|11|TRBJ2-3|-|TRBV9
TGTGCCAGCAGCCCCCCAGATACGCAGTATTTT
CASSPPDTQYF
>-|12|TRBJ1-1|TRBD1|TRBV6-1
TGTGCCAGCAGTGGGGACAGGCCCGAGGCTTTCTTT
CASSGDRPEAFF
>-|15|TRBJ2-7|-|TRBV4-1
TGCGCCAGCAGCCATCGACAGGGAGGGTCCTACGAGCAGTACTTC
CASSHRQGGSYEQYF
>-|15|TRBJ1-2|TRBD1|TRBV28
TGTGCCAGCGGCCCCCTAGGGACAGGGGGATATGGCTACACCTTC
CASGPLGTGGYGYTF
>-|16|TRBJ2-7|-|TRBV29-1
TGCAGCGTGCGCGGCCTCGACAGCCAAACATCCTACGAGCAGTACTTC
CSVRGLDSQTSYEQYF
>-|11|TRBJ1-2|-|TRBV21-1
TGTGCCAGCCCAGACAGGTGGGGCTACACCTTC
CASPDRWGYTF
>-|13|TRBJ2-7|-|TRBV2
TGTGCCAGCAGTCTGGGACTCGGCTACGAGCAGTACTTC
CASSLGLGYEQYF
>once|14|TRBJ2-1|-|TRBV29-1
TGCAGCGATATGACAGGTTGGAGAGGAGGTGAGCAGTTCTTC
CSDMTGWRGGEQFF
>-|15|TRBJ1-4|-|TRBV30
TGTGCCTGGAGTGTACCGGGGGGGGCTAATGAAAAACTGTTTTTT
CAWSVPGGANEKLFF
>-|14|TRBJ2-3|-|TRBV4-2
TGTGCCAGCAGCCCGGGGCTTGGCACAGATACGCAGTATTTT
CASSPGLGTDTQYF
>-|13|TRBJ1-5|-|TRBV28
TGTGCCAGCAGTTTTCCGGAGAGTCAGCCCCAGCATTTT
CASSFPESQPQHF
>-|16|TRBJ2-7|TRBD2|TRBV13
TGTGCCAGCAGCGGACTAGCGGGAGGGCTTGGGCGCGAGCAGTACTTC
CASSGLAGGLGREQYF
>-|12|TRBJ2-7|-|TRBV5-4
TGTGCCAGCAGCTTCGATGCCTACGAGCAGTACTTC
CASSFDAYEQYF
>-|17|TRBJ1-1|-|TRBV10-3
TGTGCCATCAGTCTACAGCCCCCCGGGGAGTTGAACACTGAAGCTTTCTTT
CAISLQPPGELNTEAFF
>once|15|TRBJ2-5|-|TRBV5-4
TGTGCCAGCAGCTTGTCCGCAGGGGCGACGGAGACCCAGTACTTC
CASSLSAGATETQYF
>-|16|TRBJ1-3|-|TRBV2
TGTGCCAGCAACCGGGCGGAGGCGATGGCTGGAAACACCATATATTTT
CASNRAEAMAGNTIYF
>-|12|TRBJ1-4|-|TRBV5-6
TGTGCCAGCAGCTGGGGGGATGAAAAACTGTTTTTT
CASSWGDEKLFF
>-|16|TRBJ1-6|-|TRBV18
TGTGCCAGCTCACCCTCGACAGAGTCCTATAATTCACCCCTCCACTTT
CASSPSTESYNSPLHF
>-|15|TRBJ1-3|-|TRBV9
TGTGCCAGCAGCGTATCAGGCGGTGCCGGAAACACCATATATTTT
CASSVSGGAGNTIYF
>-|14|TRBJ1-1|-|TRBV6-5
TGTGCCAGCAGCCTTGATGGGTGGAACACTGAAGCTTTCTTT
CASSLDGWNTEAFF
>once|14|TRBJ2-2|-|TRBV29-1
TGCAGCGTTGATACCAAGTCCGCCACCGGGGAGCTGTTTTTT
CSVDTKSATGELFF
>once|14|TRBJ2-1|TRBD2|TRBV7-9
TGTGCCAGCAGCCCTTGGACTAGCGGGAATGAGCAGTTCTTC
CASSPWTSGNEQFF
>-|14|TRBJ1-3|TRBD1|TRBV9
TGTGCCAGCAGCGCCAGGGGGTTTGGAAACACCATATATTTT
CASSARGFGNTIYF